The entry below gives a single TCR beta chain sequence along with its context. Profiling relied on immunoSEQ multiplex PCR, and the TCRdb table lists in-frame clones only, not all of them. The repertoire has some 500,000 clones, about 96% of them found once; the top ten carry under 0.065%. This CDR3 contains 15 residues. V lost 5 bases to trimming and J lost 5 bases, with 18 bases between them. Germline values: CDR1 SSHAT, CDR2 FNYEAQ (reference sequence). The data originate from a study of shared clonotypes between healthy human individuals. This receptor was obtained from a woman younger than 45 in good health. Sequencing input: naive CD4+ T cells sorted from blood. Subset indicated: CD45RA+ positively selected. J is TRBJ2-5 and V is TRBV7-7, with a tentative D call TRBD1 (6 bases). CDR3 coding DNA: TGTGCCAGCAGCCTCACTTCGACAGGCGTGGAGACCCAGTACTTC. Translated: CASSLTSTGVETQYF.